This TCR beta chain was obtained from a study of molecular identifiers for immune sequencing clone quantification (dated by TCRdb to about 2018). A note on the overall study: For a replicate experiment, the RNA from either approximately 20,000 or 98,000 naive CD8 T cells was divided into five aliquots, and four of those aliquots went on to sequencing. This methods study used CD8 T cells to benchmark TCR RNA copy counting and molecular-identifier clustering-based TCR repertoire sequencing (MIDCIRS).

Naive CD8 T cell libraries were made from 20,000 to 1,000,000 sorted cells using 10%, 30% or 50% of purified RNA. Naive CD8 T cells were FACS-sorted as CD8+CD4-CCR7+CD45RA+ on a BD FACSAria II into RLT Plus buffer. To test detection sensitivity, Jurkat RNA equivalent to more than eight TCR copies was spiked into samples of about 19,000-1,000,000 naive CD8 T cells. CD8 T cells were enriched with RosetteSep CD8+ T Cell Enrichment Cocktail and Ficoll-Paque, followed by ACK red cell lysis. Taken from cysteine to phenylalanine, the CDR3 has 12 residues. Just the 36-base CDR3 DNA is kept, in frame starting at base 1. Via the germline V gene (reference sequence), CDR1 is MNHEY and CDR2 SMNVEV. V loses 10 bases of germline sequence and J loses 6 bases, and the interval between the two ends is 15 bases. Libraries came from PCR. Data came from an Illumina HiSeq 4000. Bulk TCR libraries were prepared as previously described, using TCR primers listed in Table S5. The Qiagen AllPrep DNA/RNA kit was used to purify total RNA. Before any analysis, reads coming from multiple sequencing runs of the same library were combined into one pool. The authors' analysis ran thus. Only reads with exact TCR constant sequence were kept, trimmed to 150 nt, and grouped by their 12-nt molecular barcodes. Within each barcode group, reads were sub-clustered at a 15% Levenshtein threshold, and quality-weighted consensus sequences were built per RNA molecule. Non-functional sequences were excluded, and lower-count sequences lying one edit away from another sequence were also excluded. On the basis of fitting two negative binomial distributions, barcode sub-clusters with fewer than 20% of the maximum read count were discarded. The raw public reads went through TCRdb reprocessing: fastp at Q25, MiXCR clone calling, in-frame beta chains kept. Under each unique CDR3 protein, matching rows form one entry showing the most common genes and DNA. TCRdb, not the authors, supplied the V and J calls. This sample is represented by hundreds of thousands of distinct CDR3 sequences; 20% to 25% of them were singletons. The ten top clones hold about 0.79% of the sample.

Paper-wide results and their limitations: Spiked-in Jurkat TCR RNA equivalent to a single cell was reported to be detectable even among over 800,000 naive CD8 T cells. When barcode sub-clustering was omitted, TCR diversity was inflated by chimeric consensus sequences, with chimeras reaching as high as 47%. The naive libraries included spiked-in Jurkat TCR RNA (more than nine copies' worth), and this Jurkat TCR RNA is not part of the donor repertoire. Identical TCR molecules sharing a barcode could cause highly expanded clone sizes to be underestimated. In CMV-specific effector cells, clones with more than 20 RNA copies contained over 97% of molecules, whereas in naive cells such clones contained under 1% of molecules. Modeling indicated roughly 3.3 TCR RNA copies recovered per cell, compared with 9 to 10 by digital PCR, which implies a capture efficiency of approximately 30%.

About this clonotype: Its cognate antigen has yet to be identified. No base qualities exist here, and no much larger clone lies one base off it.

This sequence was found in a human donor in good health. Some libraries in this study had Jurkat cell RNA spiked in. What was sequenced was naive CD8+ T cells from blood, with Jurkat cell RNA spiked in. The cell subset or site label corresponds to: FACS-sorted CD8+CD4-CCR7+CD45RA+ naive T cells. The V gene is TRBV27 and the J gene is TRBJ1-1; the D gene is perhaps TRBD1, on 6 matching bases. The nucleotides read TGTGCCACCGAGGGGGAGGGATCTGAAGCTTTCTTT. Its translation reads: CATEGEGSEAFF.